This TCR beta chain was sequenced during a study of blood T cell repertoires in COVID-19. Study overall: Acute and convalescent COVID-19 samples came from the United States, Italy and Spain. PBMCs, B-cell-depleted T cells, or T cells were the source of the cDNA or gDNA that made up the material.

Source study methods: Reference gene primer amplification gave nucleated cell count estimates. Assay used: immunoSEQ multiplex PCR; TCRdb lists only in-frame clones, some missing. V and J calls and clone size are those listed in that table; D and trimming were worked out from the DNA. The sample has nearly 110,000 clones; around 80% are singletons. Seattle's enrolled individuals joined amid active infection and were then monitored longitudinally. This TCR was sampled from an elderly man with COVID-19, enrolled during active disease. The source material was peripheral blood.

The CDR3 sequence is CASSLTGPRGGTDTQYF. DNA for the CDR3: TGTGCCAGCAGCCTGACTGGGCCGCGGGGGGGCACAGATACGCAGTATTTT. The rearrangement joins TRBV7-2 to TRBJ2-3, with 8 bases aligning to TRBD2. This CDR3 has 17 residues. V was pared by 5 bases and J by 1 base, with 11 bases of the junction left unmatched. Germline values: CDR1 SGHTA, CDR2 FQGNSA.